This TCR beta chain emerged from a study of vaccination and CD4 T cells after COVID-19. Looking at the study overall: Post-COVID draws came a median roughly 100 days after diagnosis (range 35 to 161).

Trimming cost V 4 bases and J 0 bases, with 10 bases left between them. The CDR3 contains 16 residues. In the case of this clonotype: Its antigen remains unidentified.

Treatment of the sample: roughly 11-day PBMC culture with coronavirus spike peptide pools or control peptides (ViraFEST assay). ViraFEST enlarged antigen-specific T cell populations with peptide pools and afterwards sequenced TCRs. The Oncomine TCR Beta short-read assay sequenced DNA from cultured CD4+ T cells. In this case, cultured CD4+ T cells provided the extracted genomic DNA. TCRdb re-called the PCR reads through MiXCR, storing one row per CDR3 protein. The sample has about 14,000 distinct CDR3 sequences; 52% are singletons. J is TRBJ1-6 and V is TRBV12-3 or TRBV12-4; D remains ambiguous. Material for sequencing was CD4+ T cells from blood, cultured in vitro. The source is a human donor who had recovered from COVID-19. The DNA for the CDR3 is TGTGCCAGCAGTTCCTCCGACAACTCCTATAATTCACCCCTCCACTTT. Its protein is CASSSSDNSYNSPLHF.